The 28 T cell receptor beta chains given below trace back to one sample, sequenced in a study of beta chain features in type 1 diabetes. As every portion of the isolated RNA was reverse transcribed, the sequencing read expressed TCRB transcripts. Repertoires were generated with immunoSEQ multiplex PCR, while TCRdb's copy carries only in-frame clones and drops some. This table has over 100,000 clones, about two fifths appearing once. The sample consisted of stem cell memory CD4+ T cells from blood. The source of these receptors is a woman in her late teens or twenties in good health.

The chain has TRBV5-8 and TRBJ1-6, with 8 bases matching TRBD1. CDR1 SGHTS and CDR2 YDEGEE come from the germline V gene. Trimming cost V 2 bases and J 7 bases; bases outside gene matches: 2. The length of the CDR3 is 14 residues. This chain's CDR3 is CASSLGTGNSPLHF. CDR3 coding DNA: TGTGCCAGCAGCTTAGGGACAGGCAATTCACCCCTCCACTTT.

V gene TRBV19 combines with J gene TRBJ1-1; tentatively, D is TRBD1 (5 bases). CDR1 and CDR2 (germline): LNHDA, SQIVND (reference sequence). V lost 10 bases, J lost 4 bases, and 10 bases lay in between. The CDR3 loop spans 11 amino acids. The CDR3 DNA is TGTGCCACCCAGGGAGGCACTGAAGCTTTCTTT. Its protein product is CATQGGTEAFF.

The chain employs TRBV6-5 and TRBJ2-5; 9 nucleotides agree with TRBD1. Trimming at V came to 4 bases and at J to 5 bases, leaving 11 bases not matched to a gene. CDR3 length equals 16 residues. Germline V gives CDR1 MNHEY, CDR2 SVGAGI. The CDR3 protein is CASSSQRQGVRETQYF. CDR3 coding DNA: TGTGCCAGCAGTTCCCAGCGACAGGGGGTAAGGGAGACCCAGTACTTC.

This chain links TRBV7-6 with TRBJ2-2; 8 bases align to TRBD1. CDR3 length: 16 residues. In germline, CDR1 is SGHVS, CDR2 FNYEAQ. With 4 bases clipped from V and 6 bases from J, the junction kept 10 bases outside the gene matches. The CDR3 DNA sequence: TGTGCCAGCAGCTCCAAACGGACAGGGAGACCCGGGGAGCTGTTTTTT. Translated: CASSSKRTGRPGELFF.

The chain is built from TRBV7-6 and TRBJ2-2; D possibly corresponds to TRBD1 (6 bases). Trimming removed 4 bases from V and 8 bases from J, with 20 bases in between. The CDR3 spans 16 residues. CDR1 SGHVS and CDR2 FNYEAQ come from the germline V gene. CDR3 coding DNA: TGTGCCAGCAGCTCTCAACCGACAGGACCTGCGGGGGAGCTGTTTTTT. It is translated as CASSSQPTGPAGELFF.

This chain connects TRBV11-1 to TRBJ2-4; 11 nucleotides align to TRBD1. The CDR3 length is 15 residues. V lost 1 base and J lost 7; bases outside the gene matches: 3. The germline V gene has CDR1 SGHAT and CDR2 FQDESV (reference sequence). CDR3 DNA sequence: TGTGCCAGCAGCTTAGGTGGGGACAGGGGGAACATTCAGTACTTC. It is translated as CASSLGGDRGNIQYF. Filled out from reference TRBV11-1 and TRBJ2-4, the complete variable domain reads EAEVAQSPRYKITEKSQAVAFWCDPISGHATLYWYRQILGQGPELLVQFQDESVVDDSQLPKDRFSAERLKGVDSTLKIQPAELGDSAMYLCASSLGGDRGNIQYFGAGTRLSVL.

This rearrangement joins TRBV18 to TRBJ2-1, with TRBD2 matching over 8 bases. Germline CDR1 reads KGHSH; CDR2 reads LQKENI. The J segment lost 7 bases and the V segment lost 6 bases, leaving 14 bases of the junction unmatched. CDR3 length: 16 amino acids. The CDR3 bases are TGTGCCAGCTCCCCATCCCTAGCGGGCGGACAAAATGAGCAGTTCTTC. Its translation is CASSPSLAGGQNEQFF.

This chain joins TRBV6-1 and TRBJ2-2; TRBD2 might be the D (6 bases). The CDR3 contains 16 residues. The V gene's germline CDR1 is MNHNS and CDR2 SASEGT. Trimming shortened V by 0 bases and J by 4 bases, and 12 bases separated the two germline ends. The CDR3 nucleotides read TGTGCCAGCAGTGAAGCCTGGAGGGGAGGCACCGGGGAGCTGTTTTTT. Protein: CASSEAWRGGTGELFF.

This chain links TRBV7-9 with TRBJ2-1; 8 positions agree with TRBD2. CDR1 is SEHNR, CDR2 FQNEAQ, per germline (reference sequence). The CDR3 is 14 amino acids. Unmatched junction bases numbered 12, after V lost 10 bases and J lost 7 bases. The CDR3 is CAIPNIAGNNEQFF. In nucleotides, the CDR3 is TGTGCCATCCCGAATATAGCGGGAAATAATGAGCAGTTCTTC.

The chain couples TRBV4-1 to TRBJ1-5; D is perhaps TRBD1 (5 bases). Trimming stripped 5 bases from V and 2 bases from J, with 13 bases between. CDR1 is MGHRA, CDR2 YSYEKL, per germline. The CDR3 has 15 residues. The CDR3 sequence: CASSAWGGGNQPQHF. As DNA, the CDR3 is TGCGCCAGCAGCGCCTGGGGGGGAGGCAATCAGCCCCAGCATTTT.

The chain employs TRBV7-9 and TRBJ1-1; D gene uncertain. The CDR3 loop spans 15 amino acids. V lost 5 bases to trimming and J lost 2 bases, with 15 bases between them. Germline CDR1 and CDR2: SEHNR and FQNEAQ (reference sequence). The chain's CDR3 is CASSPPWRANTEAFF. CDR3 sequence (DNA): TGTGCCAGCAGCCCACCTTGGCGGGCCAACACTGAAGCTTTCTTT.

V gene TRBV4-3 combines with J gene TRBJ2-3; D is perhaps TRBD1 (6 bases). This CDR3 spans 16 amino acids. Germline lookup yields CDR1 LGHNA and CDR2 YSLEER. Trimming took 2 bases from V and 2 from J, leaving 14 bases between them. The CDR3 DNA follows: TGCGCCAGCAGCCAACGAATTGGGACATTCACAGATACGCAGTATTTT. Its translation is CASSQRIGTFTDTQYF.

This chain connects TRBV9 to TRBJ2-1; 9 nucleotides line up with TRBD2. Losses at the gene ends were 4 bases for V and 8 bases for J; bases not matched to a gene: 25. There are 20 residues in the CDR3. From germline, CDR1 is SGDLS and CDR2 YYNGEE. The CDR3 sequence: CASSPRRSGSSFLGQDEQFF. The CDR3 bases are TGTGCCAGCAGCCCCCGTCGTAGCGGGAGTTCTTTTTTAGGCCAGGATGAGCAGTTCTTC.

V and J are TRBV7-9 and TRBJ1-2, with 7 bases lining up with TRBD1. CDR1 SEHNR and CDR2 FQNEAQ come from the germline V gene (reference sequence). The trim removed 4 bases at V and 6 bases at J, leaving 8 bases unmatched. There are 14 residues in the CDR3. CDR3 sequence: CASSSRTGGDGYTF. The CDR3 coding sequence is TGTGCCAGCAGCTCCAGGACAGGAGGGGATGGCTACACCTTC.

The chain couples TRBV7-3 to TRBJ2-3; D may be TRBD1 (6 bases). Germline CDR1 SGHTA, CDR2 FQGTGA. Trimming shortened V by 0 bases and J by 3 bases, and 13 bases separated the two germline ends. The CDR3 is made up of 16 amino acids. CDR3 DNA: TGTGCCAGCAGCTTAACGCGGCAGGGGTGGACAGATACGCAGTATTTT. Translating it yields CASSLTRQGWTDTQYF.

This clone appeared once. This chain links TRBV5-1 with TRBJ2-5; 8 positions match TRBD2. The CDR3 consists of 14 residues. Looked up from germline, CDR1 is SGHRS and CDR2 is YFSETQ. V lost 7 bases and J lost 3; bases outside the gene matches: 8. The CDR3 loop is CASGGPGLEETQYF. In DNA, the CDR3 is TGCGCCAGCGGGGGGCCGGGACTAGAAGAGACCCAGTACTTC.

This clone was found a few times. The chain uses TRBV5-4 and TRBJ2-5, with 8 bases that match TRBD1. The CDR3 is made up of 14 amino acids. The V and J ends lost 4 bases and 3 bases, in that order; junction bases with no gene match: 5. Germline CDR1 reads SGHNT; CDR2 reads YYREEE (reference sequence). The CDR3 sequence: CASSLDRGKETQYF. CDR3 bases: TGTGCCAGCAGCCTAGACAGGGGAAAAGAGACCCAGTACTTC.

The chain is built from TRBV9 and TRBJ2-2; 10 bases line up with TRBD2. Per the germline V gene, CDR1 is SGDLS and CDR2 is YYNGEE. V was pared by 0 bases and J by 2 bases, with 1 base of the junction left unmatched. This CDR3 has 16 residues. CDR3 DNA sequence: TGTGCCAGCAGCGTAGCACTAGCGGGAAACACCGGGGAGCTGTTTTTT. Amino acid sequence: CASSVALAGNTGELFF.

In its sample, this clone was seen a few times. This sequence joins TRBV7-9 and TRBJ1-2; D is perhaps TRBD1 (6 bases). Germline assignment: CDR1 SEHNR and CDR2 FQNEAQ (reference sequence). This CDR3 comprises 13 residues. V lost 5 bases and J 8 bases, leaving 15 bases between the germline ends. CDR3 loop: CASSPQGFGGYTF. CDR3 sequence (DNA): TGTGCCAGCAGCCCGCAGGGGTTTGGCGGCTACACCTTC.

This CDR3 reads CSVGGGAEAFF. Here the CDR3 DNA reads TGCAGCGTTGGAGGGGGAGCTGAAGCTTTCTTT. This chain joins TRBV29-1 and TRBJ1-1; tentative D call: TRBD1 (6 bases). The CDR3 runs 11 residues. V was cut by 4 bases and J by 6 bases, with 9 bases left in between. The V gene's germline CDR1 is SQVTM and CDR2 ANQGSEA.

This clone appeared a few times. The CDR3 spells CASSLISTGGHEQYF. CDR3 nucleotides: TGTGCCAGCAGCTTAATCAGTACAGGGGGCCACGAGCAGTACTTC. This rearrangement joins TRBV11-2 to TRBJ2-7, with TRBD1 identical over 9 bases. The junction had 7 bases not matched to a gene; V was cut back by 2 bases and J by 5 bases. Germline V gives CDR1 SGHAT, CDR2 FQNNGV. The CDR3 runs to 15 residues.

The chain joins TRBV30 to TRBJ1-5; 10 bases fit TRBD1. Trimming at V came to 0 bases and at J to 4 bases, leaving 0 bases not matched to a gene. CDR1 is GTSNPN, CDR2 SVGIG, per germline (reference sequence). CDR3 length equals 14 residues. The CDR3 sequence is CAWSVGQGNQPQHF. CDR3 sequence (DNA): TGTGCCTGGAGTGTGGGACAGGGGAATCAGCCCCAGCATTTT.

The chain has TRBV28 and TRBJ2-1; D possibly corresponds to TRBD2 (5 bases). Germline CDR1 is MDHEN and CDR2 is SYDVKM. This CDR3 comprises 16 residues. The germline V and J ends were trimmed by 1 base and 0 bases, with 10 bases remaining between them. The CDR3, as DNA: TGTGCCAGCAGTTTATTAGCTGGGAGCTCCTACAATGAGCAGTTCTTC. Translation: CASSLLAGSSYNEQFF.

The chain carries TRBV2 and TRBJ1-2; D might be TRBD1 (5 bases). Between the trimmed V and J ends, which lost 1 base and 6 bases, there was a span of 21 bases. The CDR3 spans 17 residues. The germline V gene encodes CDR1 SNHLY and CDR2 FYNNEI. The chain's CDR3 is CASSEVPTKQERHGYTF. The CDR3 coding sequence is TGTGCCAGCAGTGAAGTGCCCACAAAACAGGAAAGACATGGCTACACCTTC. Full variable domain (remainder filled in from reference TRBV2 and TRBJ1-2): EPEVTQTPSHQVTQMGQEVILRCVPISNHLYFYWYRQILGQKVEFLVSFYNNEISEKSEIFDDQFSVERPDGSNFTLKIRSTKLEDSAMYFCASSEVPTKQERHGYTFGSGTRLTVV.

This clone was counted a few times. The chain employs TRBV28 and TRBJ2-4; a possible D gene is TRBD2 (7 bases). The CDR3 is made up of 16 amino acids. CDR1 is MDHEN, CDR2 SYDVKM, per germline. The ends were cut back, 11 bases at V and 5 bases at J, with 25 bases in the middle. The CDR3 nucleotides read TGTGCCGATACCCAAGGGGGGGCGCTTGGGGAAAACATTCAGTACTTC. Amino acid sequence: CADTQGGALGENIQYF.

J is TRBJ2-7 and V is TRBV6-1, with a tentative D call TRBD1 (6 bases). The CDR3 has 13 amino acids. V lost 7 bases to trimming and J lost 1 base, with 11 bases between them. Germline V CDR1 and CDR2: MNHNS, SASEGT. CDR3 in amino acids: CASNTGISYEQYF. The CDR3 DNA is TGTGCCAGCAATACAGGGATATCCTACGAGCAGTACTTC.

The chain carries TRBV28 and TRBJ2-7; 13 bases are a match to TRBD2. The CDR3 is 19 residues long. V gave up 6 bases and J gave up 1 base; unmatched junction bases: 15. Germline lookup yields CDR1 MDHEN and CDR2 SYDVKM. CDR3: CASSLARTSGRARSYEQYF. The CDR3 DNA follows: TGTGCCAGCAGCCTAGCCCGCACTAGCGGGAGGGCCAGGTCCTACGAGCAGTACTTC.

This clone was detected only a few times. The V call is TRBV25-1, the J call TRBJ2-7; 8 nucleotides match TRBD2. The CDR3 has 14 residues. V lost 6 bases, J lost 2 bases, and 6 bases stayed unmatched. Looked up from germline, CDR1 is MGHDK and CDR2 is SYGVNS. The CDR3 region has the DNA TGTGCCAGCAGCCGCACTAGCGGAGCCTACGAGCAGTACTTC. Translating it yields CASSRTSGAYEQYF.